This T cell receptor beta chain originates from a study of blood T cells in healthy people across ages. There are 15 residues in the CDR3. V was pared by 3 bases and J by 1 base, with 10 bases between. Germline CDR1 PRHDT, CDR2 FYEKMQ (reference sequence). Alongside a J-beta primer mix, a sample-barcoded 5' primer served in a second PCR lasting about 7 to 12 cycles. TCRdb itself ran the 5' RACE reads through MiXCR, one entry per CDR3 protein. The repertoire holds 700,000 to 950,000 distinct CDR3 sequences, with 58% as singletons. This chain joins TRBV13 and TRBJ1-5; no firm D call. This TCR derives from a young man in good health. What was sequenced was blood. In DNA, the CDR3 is TGTGCCAGCAGCTTCAAAGGGCAAAGCAATCAGCCCCAGCATTTT. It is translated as CASSFKGQSNQPQHF.